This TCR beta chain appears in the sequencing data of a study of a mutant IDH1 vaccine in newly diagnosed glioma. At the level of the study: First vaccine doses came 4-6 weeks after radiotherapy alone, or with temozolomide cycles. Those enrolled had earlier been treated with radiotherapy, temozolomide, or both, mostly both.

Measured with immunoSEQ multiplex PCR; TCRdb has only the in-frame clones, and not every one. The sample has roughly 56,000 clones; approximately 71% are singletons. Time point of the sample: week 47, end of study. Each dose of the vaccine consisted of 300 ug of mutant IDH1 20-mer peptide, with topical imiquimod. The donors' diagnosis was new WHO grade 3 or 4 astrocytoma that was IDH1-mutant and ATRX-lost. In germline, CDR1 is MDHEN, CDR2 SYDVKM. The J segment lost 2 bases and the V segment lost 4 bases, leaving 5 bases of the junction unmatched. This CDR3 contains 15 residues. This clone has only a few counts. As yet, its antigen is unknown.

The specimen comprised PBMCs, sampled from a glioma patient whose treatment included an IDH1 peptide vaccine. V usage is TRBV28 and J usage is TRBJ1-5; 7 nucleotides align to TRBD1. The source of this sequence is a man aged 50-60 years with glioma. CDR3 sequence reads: CASSSDREGNQPQHF. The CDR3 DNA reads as TGTGCCAGCAGTTCCGACAGGGAGGGCAATCAGCCCCAGCATTTT.